The sequence of this T cell receptor (beta chain) was determined in a study of blood T cell repertoires in COVID-19. Whole-study context: Italy, Spain and the United States were the sources of the convalescent and acute COVID-19 samples. In each case, the material was cDNA or gDNA derived from T cells, B-cell-depleted T cells, or PBMCs.

The V gene's germline CDR1 is SGHRS and CDR2 YFSETQ. The CDR3 is made up of 15 amino acids. V was pared by 0 bases and J by 7 bases, with 13 bases between. Authors' processing steps: Estimates of nucleated cell counts were drawn from the amplification of reference gene primers. Profiled with immunoSEQ multiplex PCR; TCRdb holds only in-frame clones, not every one. That table gives V, J and clone size, and the DNA gave D and trimming. This sample has around 140,000 clones, with roughly 90% found just once. The chain is built from TRBV5-1 and TRBJ1-4; possible D gene TRBD1, 5 bases. The sequence derives from an older man with acute or convalescent COVID-19. Input material: peripheral blood. Written as DNA, the CDR3 is TGCGCCAGCAGCTTGGATGCAGGGATCAGTGAAAAACTGTTTTTT. Amino acid sequence: CASSLDAGISEKLFF.